This T cell receptor (beta chain) was identified during a study of T cell clonality in common variable immunodeficiency. The study, taken as a whole, reports: CVID subjects showed higher TCRbeta clonality than healthy controls. Fewer deletions and N-nucleotide insertions were reportedly seen in common variable immunodeficiency TCR beta sequences.

The table came from immunoSEQ multiplex PCR; TCRdb's copy has only in-frame clones and leaves some out. Recorded here are approximately 81,000 clones, none singletons. The germline CDR1 and CDR2 sequences are MNHEY and SVGEGT. V gave up 7 bases and J gave up 0 bases, with 19 bases separating them. This CDR3 is built from 16 residues. Caucasian heritage predominated among both patients and controls. The table lists this clone with many counts. Its cognate antigen is unknown. The read halts 3 residues ahead of the CDR3 end, with the missing end drawn from the germline J gene. Input material: peripheral blood mononuclear cells. The sequence came from a person between 18 and 70 years old in good health. The rearrangement links TRBV6-2 or TRBV6-3 to TRBJ2-7; D possibly corresponds to TRBD1 (6 bases). The part of the CDR3 DNA that was read is TGTGCCAGCACCCCCCCCTCCAGGGGATACTCCTACGAG. As protein: CASTPPSRGYSYE. The full CDR3 protein reads CASTPPSRGYSYEQYF.